This T cell receptor beta chain originates from a study of a mutant IDH1 vaccine in newly diagnosed glioma. Concerning this clone itself: Its antigen remains unknown.

Time point described: week 47, end of study. Vaccinated patients received 300 ug of mutant IDH1 20-mer peptide per dose, with topical imiquimod. All eight of the vaccinations patients received fell in weeks 1, 3, 5, 7, 11, 15, 19 and 23. TCRdb's copy holds only in-frame clones and misses some; the assay was immunoSEQ multiplex PCR. Among tens of thousands of clones listed, 70% to 85% were seen once. Germline CDR1 reads SGHTA; CDR2 reads FQGTGA. The CDR3 sequence is 14 residues long. The V end was cut by 5 bases, the J end by 5 bases, with 12 bases between. The sequenced sample was PBMCs, obtained from a glioma patient whose treatment included an IDH1 peptide vaccine. The receptor's source is a woman in her 30s with glioma. Some clones in this sample may be carry-over from other donors' samples. The J gene is TRBJ2-2, the V gene TRBV7-3, with D possibly being TRBD1 (6 bases). CDR3 residues: CASSTHRDTGELFF. In DNA form, the CDR3 reads TGTGCCAGCAGCACCCACAGGGATACCGGGGAGCTGTTTTTT.